This entry lists 6 T cell receptor beta chains sequenced from one sample in a study of neurological immune-mediated disorders. TCRdb redid the calling of the 5' RACE reads with MiXCR, one entry per CDR3 protein. The table records 80,000 to 85,000 distinct CDR3 sequences, around 2.6% of them present only once. Sequencing input: PBMCs. The receptors were sampled from a young woman with multiple sclerosis.

This clonotype was seen at least ten times. The chain is built from TRBV12-3 or TRBV12-4 and TRBJ2-1; D is uncertain. The length of the CDR3 is 15 residues. The germline V and J ends were trimmed by 8 bases and 8 bases, with 22 bases remaining between them. The DNA for the CDR3 is TGTGCCAGCTCCTTTAGGCTCGGCGTCCGGGATGAGCAGTTCTTC. This sequence encodes CASSFRLGVRDEQFF.

This clonotype came up many times. The chain uses TRBV28 and TRBJ2-1; D uncertain. The CDR3 consists of 14 residues. V shed 2 bases and J shed 4 bases, with 9 bases lying between them. Per the germline V gene, CDR1 is MDHEN and CDR2 is SYDVKM. The CDR3 loop reads CASSLGFTYNEQFF. The CDR3 nucleotides read TGTGCCAGCAGTTTAGGGTTTACTTACAATGAGCAGTTCTTC.

Remarks on this clonotype: A much larger clone sits a single nucleotide away, making a read error possible. The chain employs TRBV12-3 or TRBV12-4 and TRBJ1-5; D perhaps matches TRBD1 (6 bases). The CDR3 has 13 residues. For the CDR3, the DNA is TGTGCCAGCAGTGACGGGGGCAATCAGCACCAGCATTTT. Translation gives CASSDGGNQHQHF.

This clonotype was counted at least ten times. The genes are TRBV12-3 or TRBV12-4 and TRBJ1-2; D gene uncertain. This CDR3 has 12 amino acids. The V end was cut by 11 bases, the J end by 2 bases, with 12 bases between. CDR3 nucleotides: TGTGCCTCTGTTTGGTCAAACTATGGCTACACCTTC. It specifies CASVWSNYGYTF.

This clonotype has ten or more counts. The chain couples TRBV7-9 to TRBJ2-3; D perhaps matches TRBD1 (5 bases). This CDR3 is built from 14 residues. Looked up from germline, CDR1 is SEHNR and CDR2 is FQNEAQ (reference sequence). V lost 4 bases to trimming and J lost 1 base, with 9 bases between them. CDR3 residues: CASSSGRGTDTQYF. Written as DNA, the CDR3 is TGTGCCAGCAGCTCCGGCAGGGGCACAGATACGCAGTATTTT.

The table lists this clonotype with many counts. The chain is built from TRBV7-2 and TRBJ2-5, with 8 nucleotides matching TRBD2. Germline V gene data show CDR1 as SGHTA and CDR2 as FQGNSA. The CDR3 is 15 amino acids. Trimming removed 1 base from V and 5 bases from J; junction bases left unmatched: 6. CDR3 sequence: CASSLVAGTRETQYF. The CDR3 DNA reads TGTGCCAGCAGCTTAGTTGCAGGGACTAGGGAGACCCAGTACTTC.